The 2 T cell receptor beta chains below all came from one sample that was sequenced in a study of vaccination effects on CD4 cells after COVID-19 (dated by TCRdb to about 2022). These receptors are not linked to any known antigen. The library was obtained by the immunoSEQ multiplex PCR assay. The table was pulled from immuneACCESS by TCRdb, which kept in-frame rearrangements only. Such tables lose some clones; where checked, under half of the loss comes from unresolved V genes, and the rest has no known cause. For this sample the table gives some 30,000 clones, of which 70% to 80% were detected only once. Together, the top ten hold roughly 3.8% of the sample. After around eleven days of culture, CD4+ T cells were isolated with the EasySep CD4+ T cell isolation kit. The material was CD4+ T cells from PBMCs cultured without peptide, obtained before COVID-19 vaccination. The receptors here all came from a human donor who received a COVID-19 vaccine.

This clone appeared once. This chain uses TRBV3-1 (or the pseudogene TRBV3-2) with TRBJ2-4; the match to TRBD2 covers 11 bases. CDR1 is LGHDT and CDR2 is YNNKEL in the germline V gene (reference sequence). V lost 4 bases, J lost 4 bases, and 9 bases stayed unmatched. The CDR3 has 17 amino acids. The CDR3 DNA is TGTGCCAGCAGCCCTAGTAGCGGGAGGGTTAAAAAAAACATTCAGTACTTC. This codes for CASSPSSGRVKKNIQYF.

This clone is labeled as medium-sized (0.01 to 0.1%). The chain uses TRBV18 and TRBJ1-2, with 9 bases aligning to TRBD1. V was clipped by 2 bases and J by 8 bases; unmatched bases: 9. CDR1 is KGHSH and CDR2 is LQKENI in the germline V gene. The CDR3 has 15 amino acids. CDR3 protein: CASSPGRQGGSGYTF. For the CDR3, the DNA is TGTGCCAGCTCACCAGGGAGACAGGGGGGTTCGGGCTACACCTTC.